These T cell receptor beta chains were read from a single sample in a study of blood T cell repertoires in acute mononucleosis. This table comes from immunoSEQ multiplex PCR, and its TCRdb copy is limited to in-frame clones, with some not included. Of about 1,700 clones in the sample, roughly 24% were seen once. Sequenced material: EBV GLC epitope tetramer+ CD8+ T cells sorted from PBMCs, taken during convalescence from infectious mononucleosis. Receptor source: a woman in her late teens or twenties with infectious mononucleosis caused by EBV. Both conserved end residues are part of each CDR3. The D gene is left open where the match is weak. Clone size is stated in some rows and not others, as once, few, many or a class when expanded.

>many|TRBJ2-7|NA|TRBV27
TGTGCCAGCAGTTCGCACAACTCCTACGAGCAGTACTTC
CASSSHNSYEQYF
>many|TRBJ2-7|TRBD1|TRBV23-1
TGCGCCAGCAGCCCCGGGACAGGGGGCTCAGAGCAGTACTTC
CASSPGTGGSEQYF
>large|TRBJ1-1|NA|TRBV15
TGTGCCACCAGCAGAGGTTTGGGACAGAACACTGAAGCTTTCTTT
CATSRGLGQNTEAFF
>few|TRBJ2-7|NA|TRBV11-2
TGTGCCAGCAGTTCGCACAACTCCTACGAGCAGTACTTC
CASSSHNSYEQYF
>NA|TRBJ2-1|NA|TRBV14
TGTGCCAGCAGCGTAGCAGGTGGGGATGAGCAGTTCTTC
CASSVAGGDEQFF
>NA|TRBJ2-4|NA|TRBV6-6
TGTGCCAGCAGCCAGTCTCCCGGGGGCATTCAGTACTTC
CASSQSPGGIQYF
>NA|TRBJ2-1|TRBD2|TRBV29-1
TGCAGCGTTTTTCCGGGACTACTCTATGAGCAGTTCTTC
CSVFPGLLYEQFF
>large|TRBJ2-3|TRBD2|TRBV11-2
TGTGCCAGCAGCTTAGGGAGCGGGAGGGGAGATACGCAGTATTTT
CASSLGSGRGDTQYF
>once|TRBJ2-1|NA|TRBV27
TGTGCCAGCAGTTTATCGATAGCGGCTTCTGCCTACGAGCAGTTCTTC
CASSLSIAASAYEQFF
>many|TRBJ1-4|NA|TRBV4-2
TGTGCCAGCAGCTTGGGTGCAGGGGCCATTGGTGAAAAACTGTTTTTT
CASSLGAGAIGEKLFF
>NA|TRBJ2-1|TRBD2|TRBV7-2
TGTGCCAGCAGCCAAGAGGTTCCCTTATCGACTAGCGGCAATGAGCAGTTCTTC
CASSQEVPLSTSGNEQFF
>NA|TRBJ2-4|TRBD2|TRBV2
TGTGCCAGCACTGCGGGAGCGATTCTGCCAAACATTCAGTACTTC
CASTAGAILPNIQYF
>NA|TRBJ2-3|NA|TRBV29-1
TGCAGCGTTGGCGGGAACCGCACAGATACGCAGTATTTT
CSVGGNRTDTQYF
>few|TRBJ2-3|TRBD2|TRBV6-4
TGTGCCAGCAGCTACGGGACTAGCCAAGATACGCAGTATTTT
CASSYGTSQDTQYF
>medium-sized|TRBJ2-1|NA|TRBV5-5
TGCGCCAGCAGCCAAGTGTGGGGAAATGAGCAGTTCTTC
CASSQVWGNEQFF
>few|TRBJ2-1|TRBD2|TRBV5-5
TGTGCCAGCAGCCCTCTAGTTGGCGGGAGATACAATGAGCAGTTCTTC
CASSPLVGGRYNEQFF
>few|TRBJ2-1|TRBD2|TRBV11-2
TGTGCCAGCACCGACGGGACTATTCTCCCCAATGAGCAGTTCTTC
CASTDGTILPNEQFF
>few|TRBJ2-7|NA|TRBV29-1
TGCAGCGTTGAACCCCAGACAGGCTACGAGCAGTACTTC
CSVEPQTGYEQYF
>NA|TRBJ1-2|TRBD1|TRBV7-8
TGTGCCAGCAGCTCCCAGGGGGCCCACTATGGCTACACCTTC
CASSSQGAHYGYTF
>many|TRBJ2-1|TRBD2|TRBV7-9
TGTGCCAGCAGCTTAGGACTAGCGGGGCGCTCCTACAATGAGCAGTTCTTC
CASSLGLAGRSYNEQFF
>many|TRBJ2-7|TRBD1|TRBV11-2
TGTGCCAGCAACCTGGGACAGATCCTGCCGGGCGAGCAGTACTTC
CASNLGQILPGEQYF
>NA|TRBJ2-1|NA|TRBV19
TGTGCCAGTAGTATAGGTAGGGGGATGAGCTCCTACAATGAGCAGTTCTTC
CASSIGRGMSSYNEQFF
>few|TRBJ1-1|NA|TRBV15
TGTGCCACCAGCAGATATTTTGGACAGAACACTGAAGCTTTCTTT
CATSRYFGQNTEAFF
>many|TRBJ2-1|TRBD2|TRBV7-8
TGTGCCAGCAGCCCCCCGGACTCCGGACTAGTTTACAATGAGCAGTTCTTC
CASSPPDSGLVYNEQFF